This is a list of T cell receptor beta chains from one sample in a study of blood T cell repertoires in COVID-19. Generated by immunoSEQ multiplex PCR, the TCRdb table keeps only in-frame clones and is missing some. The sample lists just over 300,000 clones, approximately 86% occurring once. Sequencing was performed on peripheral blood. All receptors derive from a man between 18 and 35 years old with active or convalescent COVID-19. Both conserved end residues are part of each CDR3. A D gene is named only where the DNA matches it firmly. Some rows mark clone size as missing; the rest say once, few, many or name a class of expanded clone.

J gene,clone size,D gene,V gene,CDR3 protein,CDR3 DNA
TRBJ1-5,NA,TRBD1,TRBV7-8,CASSPSDRANQPQHF,TGTGCCAGCAGCCCCTCGGACAGGGCGAATCAGCCCCAGCATTTT
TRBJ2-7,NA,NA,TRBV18,CASSPWQGGDEQYF,TGTGCCAGCTCACCATGGCAGGGCGGGGACGAGCAGTACTTC
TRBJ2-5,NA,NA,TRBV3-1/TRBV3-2,CASSPPLETQYF,TGTGCCAGCAGCCCCCCCCTAGAGACCCAGTACTTC
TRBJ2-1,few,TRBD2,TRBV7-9,CASSSQNPGLGYNEQFF,TGTGCCAGCAGTTCCCAAAATCCGGGACTAGGTTATAATGAGCAGTTCTTC
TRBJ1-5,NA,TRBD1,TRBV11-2,CASSTTGNNQPQHF,TGTGCCAGCAGCACGACAGGGAACAATCAGCCCCAGCATTTT
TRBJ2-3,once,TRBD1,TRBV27,CASSSDRVATQYF,TGTGCCAGCAGTTCCGACAGGGTGGCTACGCAGTATTTT
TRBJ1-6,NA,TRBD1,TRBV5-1,CASALDRPENNSPLHF,TGCGCCAGCGCATTGGACAGGCCTGAGAATAATTCACCCCTCCACTTT
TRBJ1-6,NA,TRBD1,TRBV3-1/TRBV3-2,CASSPQGAPLHF,TGTGCCAGCAGCCCACAGGGGGCACCCCTCCACTTT
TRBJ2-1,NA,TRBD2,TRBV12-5,CASGGQRGGTFF,TGTGCTAGTGGAGGCCAGCGGGGGGGCACTTTCTTC
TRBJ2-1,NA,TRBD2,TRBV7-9,CASSLGSVAGVNEQFF,TGTGCCAGCAGCTTAGGTTCAGTAGCGGGAGTCAATGAGCAGTTCTTC
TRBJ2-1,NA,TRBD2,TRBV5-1,CASSSGLAGGGNEQFF,TGCGCCAGCAGCTCAGGACTAGCGGGAGGTGGCAATGAGCAGTTCTTC
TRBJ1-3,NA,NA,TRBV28,CASIPVNSGNTIYF,TGTGCCAGCATCCCAGTTAACTCTGGAAACACCATATATTTT
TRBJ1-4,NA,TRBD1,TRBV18,CASSPDRVIEKLFF,TGTGCCAGCTCACCGGACAGGGTAATTGAAAAACTGTTTTTT
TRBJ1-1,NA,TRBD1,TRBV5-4,CASSPVPGQGLNTEAFF,TGTGCCAGCAGCCCTGTCCCGGGACAGGGTTTGAACACTGAAGCTTTCTTT
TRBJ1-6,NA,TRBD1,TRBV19,CASSKDRGRNSPLHF,TGTGCCAGTAGTAAGGACAGGGGAAGGAATTCACCCCTCCACTTT
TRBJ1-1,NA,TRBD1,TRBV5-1,CASSWDRGGIEAFF,TGCGCCAGCAGTTGGGACAGGGGCGGGATAGAGGCTTTCTTT
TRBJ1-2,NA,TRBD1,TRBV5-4,CASSLGDRDGGYTF,TGTGCCAGCAGCTTGGGAGACAGGGACGGTGGCTACACCTTC
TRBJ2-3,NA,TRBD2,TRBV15,CATSDGTSRDTQYF,TGTGCCACCAGCGACGGGACTAGTCGCGATACGCAGTATTTT
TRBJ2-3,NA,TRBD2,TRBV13,CASSPRTRASTDTQYF,TGTGCCAGCAGCCCGCGGACTAGGGCGAGCACAGATACGCAGTATTTT
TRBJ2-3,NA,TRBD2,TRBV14,CASSRYFPSGLGPDTQYF,TGTGCCAGCAGCCGATACTTTCCTAGCGGGCTGGGCCCAGATACGCAGTATTTT
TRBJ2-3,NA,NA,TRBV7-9,CASSWAPQGPDTQYF,TGTGCCAGCAGCTGGGCACCCCAGGGGCCAGATACGCAGTATTTT
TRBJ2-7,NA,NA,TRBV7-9,CASSLAGAELEQYF,TGTGCCAGCAGCTTAGCGGGGGCAGAGCTCGAGCAGTACTTC
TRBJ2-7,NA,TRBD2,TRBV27,CASSTIAGGPDEQYF,TGTGCCAGCAGTACTATAGCGGGAGGGCCGGATGAGCAGTACTTC
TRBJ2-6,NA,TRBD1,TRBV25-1,CASRGQAPQSSGANVLTF,TGTGCCAGCAGGGGACAGGCTCCCCAAAGCTCTGGGGCCAACGTCCTGACTTTC
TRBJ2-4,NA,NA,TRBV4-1,CASSQESGLVNIQYF,TGCGCCAGCAGCCAAGAATCGGGTTTGGTGAACATTCAGTACTTC
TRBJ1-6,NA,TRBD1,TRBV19,CASSILRGDSPLHF,TGTGCCAGTAGTATACTCAGGGGGGATTCACCCCTCCACTTT
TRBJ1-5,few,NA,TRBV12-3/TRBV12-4,CASSLEGVQPQHF,TGTGCCAGCAGTTTAGAGGGGGTTCAGCCCCAGCATTTT
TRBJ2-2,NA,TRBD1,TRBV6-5,CASRLGQSNTGELFF,TGTGCCAGCAGGCTGGGACAGTCGAACACCGGGGAGCTGTTTTTT
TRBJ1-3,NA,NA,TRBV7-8,CASSLGGSAGNTIYF,TGTGCCAGCAGCTTAGGAGGGAGCGCCGGAAACACCATATATTTT
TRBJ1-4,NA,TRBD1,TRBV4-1,CASSPGRGRTNEKLFF,TGCGCCAGCAGCCCGGGAAGGGGGCGGACTAATGAAAAACTGTTTTTT
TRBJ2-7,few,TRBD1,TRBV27,CASSGTGGYEQYF,TGTGCCAGTTCAGGGACAGGGGGTTACGAGCAGTACTTC
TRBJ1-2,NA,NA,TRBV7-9,CASSLSQFYGYTF,TGTGCCAGCAGCTTATCACAGTTCTATGGCTACACCTTC
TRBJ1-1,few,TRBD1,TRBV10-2,CASTQAGQGALEAFF,TGCGCCAGCACTCAAGCGGGACAGGGGGCTCTTGAAGCTTTCTTT
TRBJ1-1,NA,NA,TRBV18,CASSPGRTDYFVEAFF,TGTGCCAGCTCACCAGGGCGGACAGACTATTTCGTTGAAGCTTTCTTT
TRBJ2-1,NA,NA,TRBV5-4,CASTRYQAYNEQFF,TGTGCCAGCACCCGGTACCAAGCGTACAATGAGCAGTTCTTC
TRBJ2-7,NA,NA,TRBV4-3,CASSQDSLSYEQYF,TGCGCCAGCAGCCAAGACTCCCTCTCCTACGAGCAGTACTTC
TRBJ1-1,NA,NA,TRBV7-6,CASRGGVGNTEAFF,TGTGCCAGCAGGGGGGGTGTGGGCAACACTGAAGCTTTCTTT
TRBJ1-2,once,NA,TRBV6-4,CASSDPLREDRYANYGYTF,TGTGCCAGCAGTGACCCCCTCCGCGAAGACAGGTACGCTAACTATGGCTACACCTTC
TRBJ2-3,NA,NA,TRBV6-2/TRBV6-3,CASSPYRSSTDTQYF,TGTGCCAGCAGCCCCTACAGATCTAGCACAGATACGCAGTATTTT
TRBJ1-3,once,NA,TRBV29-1,CAGAYGNTIYF,TGCGCGGGGGCATATGGAAACACCATATATTTT
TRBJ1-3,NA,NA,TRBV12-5,CASGLHAGVGNTIYF,TGTGCTAGTGGTTTGCACGCAGGGGTCGGAAACACCATATATTTT
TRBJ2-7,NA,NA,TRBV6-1,CASSEGSYEQYF,TGTGCCAGCAGTGAAGGTTCGTACGAGCAGTACTTC
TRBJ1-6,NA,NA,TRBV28,CASGSSYNSPLHF,TGTGCCAGCGGCTCGTCCTATAATTCACCCCTCCACTTT
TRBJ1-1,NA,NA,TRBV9,CASARGHTNTEAFF,TGTGCCAGCGCCCGAGGACATACGAACACTGAAGCTTTCTTT
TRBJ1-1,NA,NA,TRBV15,CATSSTENTEAFF,TGTGCCACCAGCAGTACAGAGAACACTGAAGCTTTCTTT
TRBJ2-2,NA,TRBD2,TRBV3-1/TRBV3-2,CASSPLAGAYTGELFF,TGTGCCAGCAGCCCTCTAGCGGGGGCTTACACCGGGGAGCTGTTTTTT
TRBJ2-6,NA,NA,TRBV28,CASSFRTAALPGANVLTF,TGTGCCAGCAGTTTTAGAACAGCGGCCCTCCCTGGGGCCAACGTCCTGACTTTC
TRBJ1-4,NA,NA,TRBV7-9,CASSAPVLGVGNEKLFF,TGTGCCAGCAGCGCCCCCGTTCTCGGGGTGGGAAATGAAAAACTGTTTTTT
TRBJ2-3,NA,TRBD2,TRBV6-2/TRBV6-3,CASSFGTSASSSTDTQYF,TGTGCCAGCAGCTTCGGGACTAGCGCATCCTCTAGCACAGATACGCAGTATTTT
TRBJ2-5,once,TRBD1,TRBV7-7,CASSLGTGLETQYF,TGTGCCAGCAGCTTGGGGACAGGGCTGGAGACCCAGTACTTC
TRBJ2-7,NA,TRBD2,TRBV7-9,CASSLGTSREQYF,TGTGCCAGCAGCCTCGGGACTAGCAGGGAGCAGTACTTC
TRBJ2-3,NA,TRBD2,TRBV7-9,CASSLGIAGADTQYF,TGTGCCAGCAGCTTAGGTATAGCGGGAGCGGATACGCAGTATTTT